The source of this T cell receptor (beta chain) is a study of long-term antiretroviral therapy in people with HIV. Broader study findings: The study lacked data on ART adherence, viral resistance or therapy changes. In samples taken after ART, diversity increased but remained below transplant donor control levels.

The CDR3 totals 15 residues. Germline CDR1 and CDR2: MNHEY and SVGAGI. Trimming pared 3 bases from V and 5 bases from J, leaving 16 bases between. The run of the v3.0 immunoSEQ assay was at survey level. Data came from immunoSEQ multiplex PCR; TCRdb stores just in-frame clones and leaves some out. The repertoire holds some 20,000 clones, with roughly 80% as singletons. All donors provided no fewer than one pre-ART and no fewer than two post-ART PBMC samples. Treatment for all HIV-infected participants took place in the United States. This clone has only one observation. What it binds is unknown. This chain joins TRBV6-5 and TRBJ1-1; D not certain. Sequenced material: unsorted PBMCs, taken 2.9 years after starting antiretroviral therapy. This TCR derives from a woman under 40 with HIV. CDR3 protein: CASSYFDPRLTEAFF. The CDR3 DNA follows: TGTGCCAGCAGTTATTTCGACCCCCGATTGACTGAAGCTTTCTTT.